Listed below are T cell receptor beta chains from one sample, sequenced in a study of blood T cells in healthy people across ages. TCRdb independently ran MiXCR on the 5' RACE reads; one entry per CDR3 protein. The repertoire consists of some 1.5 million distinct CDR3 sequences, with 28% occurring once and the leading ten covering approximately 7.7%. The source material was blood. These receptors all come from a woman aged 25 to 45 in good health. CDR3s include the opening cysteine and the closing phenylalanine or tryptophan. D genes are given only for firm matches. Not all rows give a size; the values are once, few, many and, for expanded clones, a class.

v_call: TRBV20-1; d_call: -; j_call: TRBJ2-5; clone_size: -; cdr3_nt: TGCAGTGTCCCGCCTTCCCCAGGGGAGGGAGGAGGGGAGACCCAGTACTTC; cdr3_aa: CSVPPSPGEGGGETQYF
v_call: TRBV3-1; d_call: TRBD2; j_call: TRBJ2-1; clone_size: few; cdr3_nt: TGTGCCAGCAGCGGGCGACTAGCGGGAGGTGTTGAGCAGTTCTTC; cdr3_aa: CASSGRLAGGVEQFF
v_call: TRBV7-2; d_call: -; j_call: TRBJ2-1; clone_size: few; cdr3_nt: TGTGCCAGCAGCTTAATGGGACCAACCGTCGGGAATGAGCAGTTCTTC; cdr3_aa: CASSLMGPTVGNEQFF
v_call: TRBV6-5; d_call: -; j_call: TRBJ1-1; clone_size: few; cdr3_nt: TGTGCCAGCGGTAAGCGGAACACTGAAGCTTTCTTT; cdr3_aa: CASGKRNTEAFF
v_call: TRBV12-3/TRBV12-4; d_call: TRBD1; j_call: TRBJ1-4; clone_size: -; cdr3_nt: TGTGCCAGCAGCCGAGGGACAGGGGGTACGGCAACTAATGAAAAACTGTTTTTT; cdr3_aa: CASSRGTGGTATNEKLFF
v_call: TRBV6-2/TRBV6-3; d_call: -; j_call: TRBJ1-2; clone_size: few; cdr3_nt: TGTGCCATCAGACCAGGACAGATAAATGGCTACACCTTC; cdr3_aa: CAIRPGQINGYTF
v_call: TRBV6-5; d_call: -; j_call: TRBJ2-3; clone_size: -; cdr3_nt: TGTGCCAGCAGTTACTCTGGACCACCGGCTACGCAGTATTTT; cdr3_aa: CASSYSGPPATQYF
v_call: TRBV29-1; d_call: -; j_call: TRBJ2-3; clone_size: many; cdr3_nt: TGCAGCGTTCAGGGGCGAGCGGGCACAGATACGCAGTATTTT; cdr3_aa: CSVQGRAGTDTQYF
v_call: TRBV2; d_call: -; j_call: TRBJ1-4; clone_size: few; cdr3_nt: TGTGCCAGCAGTGAATGGGCCCGCCCGGGTGAAAAACTGTTTTTT; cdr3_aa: CASSEWARPGEKLFF
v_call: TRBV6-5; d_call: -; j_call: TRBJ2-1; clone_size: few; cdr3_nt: TGTGCCAGCTCGCAGGGGGGTCGCAATGAGCAGTTCTTC; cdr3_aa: CASSQGGRNEQFF
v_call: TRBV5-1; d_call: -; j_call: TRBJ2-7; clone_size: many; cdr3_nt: TGCGCCAGCAGCTTGGGGGAAGGATCCTACGAGCAGTACTTC; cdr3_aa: CASSLGEGSYEQYF
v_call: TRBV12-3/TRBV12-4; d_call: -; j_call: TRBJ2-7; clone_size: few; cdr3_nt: TGTGCCAGCAGCTTACCTGGGACGAGAGTCAACGAGCAGTACTTC; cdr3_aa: CASSLPGTRVNEQYF
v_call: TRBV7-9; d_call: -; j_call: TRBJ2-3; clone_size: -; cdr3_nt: TGTGCCAGCAGGCCCCCCGGGATAGCATGGACAGATACGCAGTATTTT; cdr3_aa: CASRPPGIAWTDTQYF
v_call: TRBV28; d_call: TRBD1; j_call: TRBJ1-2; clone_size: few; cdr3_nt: TGTGCCAGCAGTCCCGGGGAAGGGGACAGGTCCTATGGCTACACCTTC; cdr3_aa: CASSPGEGDRSYGYTF
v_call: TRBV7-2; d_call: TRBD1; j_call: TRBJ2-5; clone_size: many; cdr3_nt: TGTGCCAGCAGCTTAGGCTATACAGGGGCCAACATTCAAGAGACCCAGTACTTC; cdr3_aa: CASSLGYTGANIQETQYF
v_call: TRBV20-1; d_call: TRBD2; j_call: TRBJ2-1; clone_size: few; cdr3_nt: TGCAGTGCTAGAGATCTGAGCGGGAAAGGCTCCTACAATGAGCAGTTCTTC; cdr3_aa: CSARDLSGKGSYNEQFF
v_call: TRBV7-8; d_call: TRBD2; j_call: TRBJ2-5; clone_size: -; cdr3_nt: TGTGCCAGCAGCTCCGGGACTAGCGGGAGTGCAGAGACCCAGTACTTC; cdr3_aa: CASSSGTSGSAETQYF
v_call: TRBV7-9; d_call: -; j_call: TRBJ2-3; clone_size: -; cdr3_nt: TGTGCCAGCAGCCCCTACACGGCCGTGGGCGATACGCAGTATTTT; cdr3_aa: CASSPYTAVGDTQYF
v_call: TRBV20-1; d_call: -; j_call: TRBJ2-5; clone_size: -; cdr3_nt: TGCAGTGCTGGGGGACAACAGGGAGCTGAGCAGTACTTC; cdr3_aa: CSAGGQQGAEQYF
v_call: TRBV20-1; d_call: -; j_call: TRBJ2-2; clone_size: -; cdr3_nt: TGCAGTGCTAGAGTTCTGGGGGCGCGGACCGGGGAGCTGTTTTTT; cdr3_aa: CSARVLGARTGELFF
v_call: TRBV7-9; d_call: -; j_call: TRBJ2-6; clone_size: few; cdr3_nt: TGTGCCAGCAGCCCTGACAGTCCCTCTGGGGCCAACGTCCTGACTTTC; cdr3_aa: CASSPDSPSGANVLTF